This passage covers 26 T cell receptor beta chains from one sample sequenced in a study of human T cells and chemical hapten exposure. MiXCR, applied by TCRdb to the RACE reads, yields one record per CDR3 protein. The top ten hold 6.8% of the sample, which has about 69,000 distinct CDR3 sequences, about a tenth seen once. Time point: patch test 2, 6 weeks after DPC sensitization. The treatment: therapeutic diphenylcyclopropenone sensitization with weekly scalp DPC. The sample was whole blood, taken in connection with sensitization to the hapten diphenylcyclopropenone (DPC). These receptors all come from a woman aged 50 to 65 with alopecia areata. Some clones in this sample may be carry-over from other donors' samples.

A remark on this clonotype: A read error may be the cause here, since a much bigger clone is one base away. The rearrangement uses TRBV7-9 and TRBJ2-4, with D uncertain. This CDR3 spans 12 amino acids. From germline, CDR1 is SEHNR and CDR2 FQNEAQ (reference sequence). The DNA of the CDR3 is TGTGCCAGCAGCTTACCCCAAAACGTTCAGTACTTC. Translation gives CASSLPQNVQYF.

This clonotype was observed a handful of times. This chain joins TRBV7-6 and TRBJ2-1; 8 nucleotides match TRBD2. The V and J ends lost 4 bases and 5 bases, in that order; junction bases with no gene match: 10. Germline V gene lookup returns CDR1 SGHVS and CDR2 FNYEAQ. The CDR3 totals 16 residues. The CDR3 DNA follows: TGTGCCAGCAGCTCCCTCGGCGGGAGGCCGCACAATGAGCAGTTCTTC. Its translation is CASSSLGGRPHNEQFF.

CDR3 loop: CASSVGSGYEQFF. The CDR3, as DNA: TGTGCCAGCAGCGTAGGGTCGGGGTATGAGCAGTTCTTC. The chain is built from TRBV9 and TRBJ2-1; the D gene is possibly TRBD2 (5 bases). V was shortened by 0 bases and J by 8 bases, with 9 bases between the two germline ends. There are 13 residues in the CDR3. CDR1 is SGDLS, CDR2 YYNGEE, per germline.

The chain recombines TRBV5-6 with TRBJ2-2; D call uncertain. Trimming took 4 bases from V and 5 from J, leaving 9 bases between them. The CDR3 spans 13 residues. CDR1 is SGHDT, CDR2 YYEEEE, per germline. Written as DNA, the CDR3 is TGTGCCAGCAGCATCGAGTGGACCGGGGAGCTGTTTTTT. Amino acid sequence: CASSIEWTGELFF.

This clonotype has at least ten counts. The gene calls are TRBV7-6 and TRBJ1-1; D not certain. The CDR3 is 13 amino acids. CDR1 is SGHVS, CDR2 FNYEAQ, per germline. The V gene lost 2 bases and the J gene lost 1 base, with 5 bases spanning the gap. The CDR3, as DNA: TGTGCCAGCAGCTTAAGCGAGAACACTGAAGCTTTCTTT. Encoded protein: CASSLSENTEAFF.

This clonotype was counted a single time. The rearrangement links TRBV11-2 to TRBJ2-1, with TRBD2 identical over 10 bases. J was trimmed by 3 bases and V by 5 bases; bases with no gene match: 25. CDR3 length: 22 amino acids. Germline loops: CDR1 SGHAT, CDR2 FQNNGV. This CDR3 is CASSPRRAYGRAGGVNYNEQFF. CDR3 in DNA: TGTGCCAGCAGCCCCCGTAGAGCCTATGGTCGAGCGGGGGGGGTTAACTACAATGAGCAGTTCTTC.

This clonotype was counted at least ten times. The J gene is TRBJ2-3, the V gene TRBV5-1; perhaps TRBD2 as D (5 bases). V lost 3 bases and J 0 bases, leaving 8 bases between the germline ends. Germline-derived CDR1 and CDR2 are SGHRS and YFSETQ. The CDR3 is 14 amino acids. The CDR3 DNA is TGCGCCAGCAGCTCGCTAGCTAGCACAGATACGCAGTATTTT. Residues: CASSSLASTDTQYF.

This clonotype was seen many times. The V call is TRBV7-2, the J call TRBJ2-7, with D maybe TRBD2 (8 bases). Germline CDR1 is SGHTA and CDR2 is FQGNSA. The CDR3 loop spans 15 amino acids. The V and J ends lost 6 bases and 4 bases respectively, with 19 bases between them. The CDR3 coding sequence is TGTGCCAGCAGAGAGGCGTTAGCGGGACAGTACGAGCAGTACTTC. Amino acid sequence: CASREALAGQYEQYF.

This clonotype has ten or more counts. The V gene is TRBV11-2, the J gene TRBJ2-3; 9 bases line up with TRBD2. Germline V gene sequence: CDR1 SGHAT, CDR2 FQNNGV. The CDR3 runs 19 residues. V was clipped by 4 bases and J by 5 bases; unmatched bases: 19. The CDR3 bases are TGTGCCAGCAGCTATAAGAATCTCGCCGGGACTAGCTCTCAAGATACGCAGTATTTT. Translation gives CASSYKNLAGTSSQDTQYF.

This clonotype was detected many times. The chain carries TRBV20-1 and TRBJ2-2; TRBD1 matches at 11 bases. In germline, CDR1 is DFQATT, CDR2 SNEGSKA (reference sequence). J lost 6 bases, V lost 1 base, and 4 bases had no gene match. The CDR3 totals 15 residues. The CDR3 DNA reads as TGCAGTGCTAGAGCCCTGGGACAGGGGGCCGGGGAGCTGTTTTTT. Translated, it gives CSARALGQGAGELFF.

About this clonotype itself: One end of the junction fails to match germline, which may point to a read error. The chain couples TRBV29-1 to TRBJ1-1, with 7 positions matching TRBD1. The CDR3 is made up of 13 amino acids. Germline loops: CDR1 SQVTM, CDR2 ANQGSEA. CDR3 region: CSVEFPGQGTASF. The CDR3 DNA follows: TGCAGCGTTGAATTCCCAGGGCAAGGGACAGCTTCCTTT.

This clonotype was recorded many times. The V and J genes are TRBV29-1 and TRBJ2-1, with 7 bases aligning to TRBD2. This CDR3 contains 14 residues. Trimming at V came to 3 bases and at J to 4 bases, leaving 6 bases not matched to a gene. From germline, CDR1 is SQVTM and CDR2 ANQGSEA. The CDR3 spells CSVDSSGLYNEQFF. CDR3 DNA sequence: TGCAGCGTTGATTCTAGCGGCCTATACAATGAGCAGTTCTTC.

This clonotype appeared many times. The chain carries TRBV7-2 and TRBJ1-6; possibly TRBD1 for D (6 bases). This CDR3 spans 14 amino acids. Germline lookup yields CDR1 SGHTA and CDR2 FQGNSA. V dropped 5 bases and J dropped 6 bases, with 11 bases sitting between them. The CDR3 reads CASSRGDINSPLHF. The CDR3 DNA reads as TGTGCCAGCAGCCGTGGGGACATTAATTCACCCCTCCACTTT. The full variable domain, with the rest looked up from reference TRBV7-2 and TRBJ1-6, is GAGVSQSPSNKVTEKGKDVELRCDPISGHTALYWYRQSLGQGLEFLIYFQGNSAPDKSGLPSDRFSAERTGGSVSTLTIQRTQQEDSAVYLCASSRGDINSPLHFGNGTRLTVT.

Ten or more counts support this clonotype. The chain links TRBV10-2 to TRBJ1-2; TRBD1 is a possible D gene (6 bases). Trimming took off 0 bases at V and 7 bases at J, with 12 bases between the two ends. The CDR3 contains 14 residues. In germline, CDR1 is WSHSY, CDR2 SAAADI. CDR3 protein: CASSESEGGIGYTF. The CDR3 bases are TGCGCCAGCAGTGAGTCAGAGGGGGGGATTGGCTACACCTTC.

This clonotype was detected ten times or more. The J gene is TRBJ1-3, the V gene TRBV2; the D is unclear. This CDR3 is 14 amino acids long. Per the germline V gene, CDR1 is SNHLY and CDR2 is FYNNEI. V lost 6 bases to trimming and J lost 0 bases, with 9 bases between them. CDR3 loop: CASRVDTSGNTIYF. The CDR3 bases are TGTGCCAGCAGGGTCGACACCTCTGGAAACACCATATATTTT.

The rearrangement joins TRBV5-1 to TRBJ2-3, with D hard to call. CDR1 is SGHRS, CDR2 YFSETQ, per germline. This CDR3 is built from 13 residues. Trimming left V 0 bases short and J 4 bases short, with 6 bases between. The CDR3 DNA sequence: TGCGCCAGCAGCTTGGAGGTAGCAGATACGCAGTATTTT. This encodes CASSLEVADTQYF.

The chain recombines TRBV12-3 or TRBV12-4 with TRBJ2-1, with D possibly being TRBD2 (5 bases). With 0 bases removed from V and 6 bases from J, the gap between germline ends came to 12 bases. CDR3 length equals 15 residues. The DNA of the CDR3 is TGTGCCAGCAGTTTAGCCGCGGGCCCCGTCAATGAGCAGTTCTTC. This sequence encodes CASSLAAGPVNEQFF.

This clonotype was detected ten times or more. CDR3 sequence reads: CASSKDSRGESPLHF. CDR3 sequence (DNA): TGTGCCAGCAGTAAGGATTCTAGGGGGGAATCACCCCTCCACTTT. The chain combines TRBV27 with TRBJ1-6; D perhaps matches TRBD1 (6 bases). Germline V lookup: CDR1 MNHEY, CDR2 SMNVEV (reference sequence). V dropped 5 bases and J dropped 10 bases, with 18 bases sitting between them. CDR3 length equals 15 residues.

This clonotype showed up many times. This sequence joins TRBV7-8 and TRBJ2-5; D gene ambiguous. Germline CDR1 and CDR2: SGHVS and FQNEAQ. This CDR3 has 14 amino acids. Trimming pared 1 base from V and 1 base from J, leaving 7 bases between. The CDR3 reads CASSLGVGQETQYF. CDR3 in DNA: TGTGCCAGCAGCTTAGGAGTCGGCCAAGAGACCCAGTACTTC.

The sample holds many counts of this clonotype. The V gene is TRBV11-2, the J gene TRBJ2-7, with 8 bases fitting TRBD2. This CDR3 has 16 amino acids. Germline V gene lookup returns CDR1 SGHAT and CDR2 FQNNGV. Trimming cost V 6 bases and J 2 bases; bases outside gene matches: 12. CDR3 amino acids: CASRGLAGSPTYEQYF. The CDR3 DNA follows: TGTGCCAGCAGGGGGCTAGCGGGCTCACCTACCTACGAGCAGTACTTC.

J is TRBJ2-1 and V is TRBV5-1; D perhaps matches TRBD2 (5 bases). Germline V gene sequence: CDR1 SGHRS, CDR2 YFSETQ. The V gene lost 4 bases and the J gene lost 1 base, with 12 bases spanning the gap. The CDR3 length is 15 residues. The CDR3 here is CASSTPSPSYNEQFF. CDR3 in DNA: TGCGCCAGCAGCACCCCTAGCCCTTCCTACAATGAGCAGTTCTTC.

The rearrangement uses TRBV3-1 and TRBJ1-5; unclear D gene. The CDR3 covers 13 residues. Germline values: CDR1 LGHDT, CDR2 YNNKEL (reference sequence). The ends were cut back, 2 bases at V and 7 bases at J, with 9 bases in the middle. In DNA form, the CDR3 reads TGTGCCAGCAGCCAAAATCTCGACCAGCCCCAGCATTTT. Translated, it gives CASSQNLDQPQHF. Full variable domain (outside the CDR3, taken from reference TRBV3-1 and TRBJ1-5): DTAVSQTPKYLVTQMGNDKSIKCEQNLGHDTMYWYKQDSKKFLKIMFSYNNKELIINETVPNRFSPKSPDKAHLNLHINSLELGDSAVYFCASSQNLDQPQHFGDGTRLSIL.

This clonotype showed up many times. The CDR3 DNA reads TGTGCCAGCAGTTATAGTTCGTCGGGGTCGGATCATTTT. This codes for CASSYSSSGSDHF. The chain is built from TRBV6-6 and TRBJ1-5; D gene ambiguous. V shed 3 bases and J shed 16 bases, with 19 bases lying between them. The CDR3 contains 13 residues. CDR1 and CDR2 from the germline V gene are MNHNY and SVGAGI (reference sequence).

The rearrangement links TRBV27 to TRBJ2-5; perhaps D is TRBD1 or TRBD2 (5 bases each). The CDR3 totals 13 residues. V lost 6 bases, J lost 2 bases, and 10 bases lay in between. Germline CDR1 reads MNHEY; CDR2 reads SMNVEV (reference sequence). The CDR3 protein is CASRGLAQETQYF. The CDR3, as DNA: TGTGCCAGCAGGGGGCTAGCTCAAGAGACCCAGTACTTC.

CDR3 DNA: TGTGCCAGCAGCCCCCTAGGGACAGGGTTCGACGAGCAGTACTTC. Protein: CASSPLGTGFDEQYF. The chain has TRBV3-1 and TRBJ2-7, with TRBD1 matching 9 bases. V was pared by 4 bases and J by 5 bases, with 9 bases of the junction left unmatched. CDR3 size: 15 residues. Germline CDR1 and CDR2: LGHDT and YNNKEL (reference sequence).

The chain carries TRBV6-2 or TRBV6-3 and TRBJ1-5; tentative D call: TRBD1 (6 bases). The CDR3 has 14 residues. The germline gives CDR1 MNHEY, CDR2 SVGEGT. Trimming pared 7 bases from V and 6 bases from J, leaving 16 bases between. CDR3 amino acids: CASTKRQDSQPQHF. CDR3 nucleotides: TGTGCCAGCACTAAGAGACAGGATAGTCAGCCCCAGCATTTT.